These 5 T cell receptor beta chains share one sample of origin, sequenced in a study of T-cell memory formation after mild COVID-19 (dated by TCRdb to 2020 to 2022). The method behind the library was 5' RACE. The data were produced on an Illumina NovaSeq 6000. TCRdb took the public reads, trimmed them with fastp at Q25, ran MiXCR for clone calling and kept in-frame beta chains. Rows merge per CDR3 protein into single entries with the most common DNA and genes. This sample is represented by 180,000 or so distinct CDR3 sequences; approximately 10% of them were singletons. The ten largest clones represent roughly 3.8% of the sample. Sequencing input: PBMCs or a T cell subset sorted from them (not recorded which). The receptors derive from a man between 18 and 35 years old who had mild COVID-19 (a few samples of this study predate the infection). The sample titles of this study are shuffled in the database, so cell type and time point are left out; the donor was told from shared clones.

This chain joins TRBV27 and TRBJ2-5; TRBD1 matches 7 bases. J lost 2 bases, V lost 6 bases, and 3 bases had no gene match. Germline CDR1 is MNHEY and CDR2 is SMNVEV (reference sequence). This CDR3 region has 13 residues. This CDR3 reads CASRGQPQETQYF. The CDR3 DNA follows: TGTGCCAGCAGGGGACAGCCACAAGAGACCCAGTACTTC.

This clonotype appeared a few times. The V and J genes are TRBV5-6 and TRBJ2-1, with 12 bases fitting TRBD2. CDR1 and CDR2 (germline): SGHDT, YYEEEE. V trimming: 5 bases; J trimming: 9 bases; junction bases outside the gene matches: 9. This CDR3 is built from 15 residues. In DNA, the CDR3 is TGTGCCAGCAGGCAGGGACTAGCGGGCTCGGGTGAGCAGTTCTTC. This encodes CASRQGLAGSGEQFF. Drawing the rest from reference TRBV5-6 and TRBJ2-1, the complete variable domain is DAGVTQSPTHLIKTRGQQVTLRCSPKSGHDTVSWYQQALGQGPQFIFQYYEEEERQRGNFPDRFSGHQFPNYSSELNVNALLLGDSALYLCASRQGLAGSGEQFFGPGTRLTVL.

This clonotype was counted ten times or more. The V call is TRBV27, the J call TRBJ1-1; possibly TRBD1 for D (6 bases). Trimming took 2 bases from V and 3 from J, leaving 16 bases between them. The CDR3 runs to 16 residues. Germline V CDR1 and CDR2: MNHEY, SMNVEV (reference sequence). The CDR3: CASSLGPGEVYTEAFF. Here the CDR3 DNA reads TGTGCCAGCAGTTTAGGGCCAGGGGAGGTGTACACTGAAGCTTTCTTT.

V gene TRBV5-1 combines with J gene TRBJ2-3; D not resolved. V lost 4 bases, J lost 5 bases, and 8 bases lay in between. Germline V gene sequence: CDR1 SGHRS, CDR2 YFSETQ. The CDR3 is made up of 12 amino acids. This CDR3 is CASSPQEDTQYF. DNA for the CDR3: TGCGCCAGCAGCCCTCAGGAAGATACGCAGTATTTT.

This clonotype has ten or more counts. CDR3 in amino acids: CASSLGGASYNEQFF. As DNA, the CDR3 is TGTGCCAGCAGCTTAGGGGGCGCCTCCTACAATGAGCAGTTCTTC. The chain couples TRBV7-3 to TRBJ2-1; D is possibly TRBD1 (6 bases). CDR1 and CDR2 (germline): SGHTA, FQGTGA. V was trimmed by 2 bases and J by 0 bases, leaving 8 bases between them. The CDR3 sequence is 15 residues long.